These T cell receptor beta chains were read from a single sample in a study of long-term antiretroviral therapy in people with HIV. Here immunoSEQ multiplex PCR was the method, and the copy in TCRdb shows in-frame clones only, minus some. The sample lists roughly 28,000 clones, roughly 78% seen once, with about a tenth in the top ten. Sequencing was performed on unsorted PBMCs, taken 1.5 years before starting antiretroviral therapy. All receptors come from a man between 18 and 35 years old with HIV. Both conserved end residues are part of each CDR3. D genes are given only for firm matches. Clone size is shown for a subset of rows, as once, few, many or a class of expanded clone.

>TRBJ2-1|TRBV7-9|TRBD2|.
TGTGCCAGCAGCCCCCTAGCGGGGATGGCCCTTGGTGAGCAGTTCTTC
CASSPLAGMALGEQFF
>TRBJ1-5|TRBV6-5|.|.
TGTGCCAGCAGTTATCGGGGCAATCAGCCCCAGCATTTT
CASSYRGNQPQHF
>TRBJ1-5|TRBV4-1|.|.
TGCGCCAGCAGCCAAGAGAGACGGGTAAGGGGCAATCAGCCCCAGCATTTT
CASSQERRVRGNQPQHF
>TRBJ1-2|TRBV19|.|.
TGTGCCAGTAGTATGACTGGGGAGCCTTATGGCTACACCTTC
CASSMTGEPYGYTF
>TRBJ2-5|TRBV30|.|.
TGTGCCTGGAGTGACGGGGCCCAGTACTTC
CAWSDGAQYF
>TRBJ2-3|TRBV5-4|TRBD2|.
TGTGCCAGCAGCTTGATGGGACTACCCCACGATACGCAGTATTTT
CASSLMGLPHDTQYF
>TRBJ1-2|TRBV9|TRBD1|.
TGTGCCAGCAGCGGGGGGGGACAGTCGAGTAACTATGGCTACACCTTC
CASSGGGQSSNYGYTF
>TRBJ2-7|TRBV6-5|TRBD1|.
TGTGCCAGCAGTTCGGGACAGGCCGGCTACGAGCAGTACTTC
CASSSGQAGYEQYF
>TRBJ1-6|TRBV18|TRBD1|.
TGTGCCAGCTCACCAAGGGACAGCCATAATTCACCCCTCCACTTT
CASSPRDSHNSPLHF
>TRBJ2-3|TRBV27|.|.
TGTGCCAGCAGTTTATCCGTCCCTAGCACAGATACGCAGTATTTT
CASSLSVPSTDTQYF
>TRBJ2-5|TRBV5-6|.|.
TGTGCCAGCAGCTTAGGCCCAGGGGAGACCCAGTACTTC
CASSLGPGETQYF
>TRBJ2-1|TRBV10-2|.|.
TGCGCCAGCAGTGAGACAGCCTACAATGAGCAGTTCTTC
CASSETAYNEQFF
>TRBJ2-5|TRBV4-3|TRBD2|once
TGCGCCAGCAGCCAAATACCCGGGACTAGGGGAGAGACCCAGTACTTC
CASSQIPGTRGETQYF
>TRBJ1-4|TRBV6-1|.|.
TGTGCCAGCAACGAGGAGGAACGGGAAAAACTGTTTTTT
CASNEEEREKLFF
>TRBJ1-2|TRBV7-2|.|few
TGTGCCAGCACCGTTAACCTGGGTGGCTATGGCTACACCTTC
CASTVNLGGYGYTF
>TRBJ2-7|TRBV4-3|TRBD1|.
TGCGCCAGCAGCCGTGGGACAGCCCGCTACGAGCAGTACTTC
CASSRGTARYEQYF
>TRBJ2-7|TRBV6-1|.|.
TGTGCCAGCAGTGAAAGTGTTGAGGGGTCTTCCTACGAGCAGTACTTC
CASSESVEGSSYEQYF
>TRBJ1-5|TRBV28|.|.
TGTGCCAGCAGGTTCAGCTGGCGCTTTGACCCACCGCCTTATAGCAATCAGCCCCAGCATTTT
CASRFSWRFDPPPYSNQPQHF
>TRBJ1-5|TRBV27|.|.
TGTGCCAGCAGTGAATTCGGAAAGAGTCGCGATCAGCCCCAGCATTTT
CASSEFGKSRDQPQHF
>TRBJ2-3|TRBV4-1|TRBD2|.
TGCGCCAGCAGCCAGAGGGGACTAGCGGGGGGGTTTACCTTCACAGATACGCAGTATTTT
CASSQRGLAGGFTFTDTQYF
>TRBJ1-5|TRBV5-1|.|.
TGCGCCAGCAGCTCCGTCGGCCGTAATCAGCCCCAGCATTTT
CASSSVGRNQPQHF
>TRBJ2-7|TRBV6-4|TRBD1|.
TGTGCCAGCAGTGAAGGACAGGGGGCCTACGAGCAGTACTTC
CASSEGQGAYEQYF
>TRBJ1-3|TRBV18|.|.
TGTGCCAGCTCACCACGGGTGTCTGGAAACACCATATATTTT
CASSPRVSGNTIYF
>TRBJ1-6|TRBV6-5|.|.
TGTGCCAGCAGTTTATCGGCGAGCTCCTATAATTCACCCCTCCACTTT
CASSLSASSYNSPLHF
>TRBJ2-3|TRBV29-1|.|.
TGCAGCGTTGAACCCCAGGTTAGGGGTTCCCCCACAGATACGCAGTATTTT
CSVEPQVRGSPTDTQYF
>TRBJ1-2|TRBV19|TRBD1|few
TGTGCCAGTAGTGTCACCGGGACAGTCAAAGGCTACACCTTC
CASSVTGTVKGYTF
>TRBJ1-1|TRBV27|.|.
TGTGCCAGCAGTTTAGATGGGCAGGGGAGCACTGAAGCTTTCTTT
CASSLDGQGSTEAFF
>TRBJ2-2|TRBV7-3|.|.
TGTGCCAGCAGCTTAGCCACCGGGGCCTTGGCCGGGGAGCTGTTTTTT
CASSLATGALAGELFF
>TRBJ2-2|TRBV11-2|.|.
TGTGCCAGCAGCTTAGAACCGGGGACCGGGGAGCTGTTTTTT
CASSLEPGTGELFF
>TRBJ2-1|TRBV13|.|.
TGTGCCAGCAGCGCCCGTTCCGATGAGCAGTTCTTC
CASSARSDEQFF
>TRBJ2-7|TRBV5-8|.|.
TGTGCCAGCAGCTTCTCATTTGTAGCCATGGACGAGCAGTACTTC
CASSFSFVAMDEQYF
>TRBJ1-1|TRBV11-1|.|.
TGTGCCAGCAGCTTAACCCTCCAGGGCGAAATGAACACTGAAGCTTTCTTT
CASSLTLQGEMNTEAFF
>TRBJ2-5|TRBV5-1|TRBD1|.
TGCGCCAGCAGCTGGACAGGGAATGTCGAGACCCAGTACTTC
CASSWTGNVETQYF
>TRBJ1-2|TRBV7-9|.|.
TGTGCCAGCAGCTTAGACGGACGCTATGGCTACACCTTC
CASSLDGRYGYTF
>TRBJ2-7|TRBV5-1|.|.
TGCGCCAGCAGCTTGGTTCCCACTAGCTCCTACGAGCAGTACTTC
CASSLVPTSSYEQYF
>TRBJ2-1|TRBV7-3|TRBD2|.
TGTGCCAGCAGCTTATCTAGCGGGGGGGCCTATGAGCAGTTCTTC
CASSLSSGGAYEQFF
>TRBJ2-7|TRBV7-6|TRBD2|.
TGTGCCAGCAGCCCGGGCAGCGGGGGGGTTCAATCCTACGAGCAGTACTTC
CASSPGSGGVQSYEQYF
>TRBJ1-5|TRBV30|TRBD1|.
TGTGCCTGGAGTGTCAACAGGGGACCCCCAGCTAATCAGCCCCAGCATTTT
CAWSVNRGPPANQPQHF
>TRBJ2-5|TRBV7-2|.|.
TGTGCCAGCAGCTTCTCCCGGCAGGGGCCGGGGTTCCAAGAGACCCAGTACTTC
CASSFSRQGPGFQETQYF
>TRBJ1-4|TRBV2|.|.
TGTGCCAGCAGCGCGTCCTTGTTCACTAATGAAAAACTGTTTTTT
CASSASLFTNEKLFF